The next 25 T cell receptor beta chains were all read from a single sample in a study of regulatory T cells in long-lasting Graves disease. Time point specified: newly diagnosed GD, antithyroid drugs for less than 3 months. TCR sequences were obtained from RNA taken from PBMCs. Libraries of TCR beta came from iRepertoire HTBI primers plus Arm-PCR of CDR3 regions. One entry per CDR3 protein, called by TCRdb with MiXCR from the multiplex PCR reads. The data hold about 320,000 distinct CDR3 sequences, with about a sixth observed a single time. Material: peripheral blood mononuclear cells (PBMCs), obtained at new diagnosis, from a patient treated with antithyroid drugs. The receptors shown here come from a female donor with Graves disease.

There are many counts of this clonotype. The chain couples TRBV2 to TRBJ1-4; the D is unclear. The CDR3 is 17 amino acids. The ends were cut back, 5 bases at V and 2 bases at J, with 18 bases in the middle. Germline V lookup: CDR1 SNHLY, CDR2 FYNNEI. This CDR3 is CASSQAARRETNEKLFF. The DNA for the CDR3 is TGTGCCAGCAGTCAGGCAGCTCGACGGGAGACTAATGAAAAACTGTTTTTT.

The chain has TRBV20-1 and TRBJ2-3; TRBD2 matches 12 bases. Per the germline V gene, CDR1 is DFQATT and CDR2 is SNEGSKA (reference sequence). This CDR3 region has 14 residues. V dropped 4 bases and J dropped 7; count of bases not matched to a gene: 6. CDR3 bases: TGCAGTGCTACCCTAGCGGGAGGGCCACATACGCAGTATTTT. Translation: CSATLAGGPHTQYF.

This clonotype was seen many times. The chain recombines TRBV12-3 or TRBV12-4 with TRBJ1-3, with a weak D call TRBD1 (5 bases). The CDR3 extends over 18 amino acids. V was clipped by 6 bases and J by 0 bases, with 21 bases between them. For the CDR3, the DNA is TGTGCCAGCAGAGGCCCCCTGGGACGCCGGTTCTCTGGAAACACCATATATTTT. This sequence encodes CASRGPLGRRFSGNTIYF.

This clonotype was seen a few times. A much more abundant neighbour one base away suggests this may be a read error. This rearrangement joins TRBV19 to TRBJ1-1, with 11 bases matching TRBD1. The CDR3 loop spans 14 amino acids. From germline, CDR1 is LNHDA and CDR2 SQIVND (reference sequence). Here the CDR3 reads CASKEGQGDTEASF. Written as DNA, the CDR3 is TGTGCCAGTAAAGAGGGACAGGGGGACACTGAAGCTTCCTTT.

This clonotype was seen ten or more times. One end of the junction fails to match germline, which may point to a read error. The V and J genes are TRBV5-1 and TRBJ2-6; 7 positions match TRBD2. CDR1 is SGHRS and CDR2 is YFSETQ in the germline V gene. The CDR3 spans 16 residues. The DNA of the CDR3 is TGTGCCAGCAGCTTGGCCGCGGGAGCTGGGGCCAACGTCCTGACTTTC. Its translation: CASSLAAGAGANVLTF.

In its sample, this clonotype was seen many times. The chain carries TRBV9 and TRBJ2-5, with D perhaps TRBD1 or TRBD2 (5 bases each). The V end lost 0 bases, the J end lost 4 bases, and 13 bases lay between the germline ends. Per germline, CDR1 SGDLS and CDR2 YYNGEE. The CDR3 consists of 15 residues. This CDR3 is CASSVDVGAVETQYF. CDR3 nucleotide sequence: TGTGCCAGCAGCGTAGACGTCGGGGCGGTAGAGACCCAGTACTTC.

This clonotype was detected ten times or more. This chain connects TRBV11-3 to TRBJ2-2; 7 positions match TRBD2. The CDR3 runs 17 residues. The V gene end was trimmed by 4 bases and the J gene end by 1 base; junction bases not matched to a gene: 9. The V gene's germline CDR1 is SGHNT and CDR2 YENEEA. This CDR3 reads CASSSEGLPKNTGELFF. The CDR3 nucleotides are TGTGCCAGCAGCTCGGAGGGACTACCAAAGAACACCGGGGAGCTGTTTTTT.

In its sample, this clonotype was seen many times. CDR3 loop: CASSTGGRIYEAFF. The CDR3 DNA reads as TGTGCCAGCAGCACCGGGGGCCGGATATATGAAGCTTTCTTT. The chain employs TRBV7-2 and TRBJ1-1; possible D gene TRBD1, 6 bases. The germline V gene has CDR1 SGHTA and CDR2 FQGNSA. The CDR3 extends over 14 amino acids. V was shortened by 5 bases and J by 7 bases, with 17 bases between the two germline ends.

The genes are TRBV29-1 and TRBJ2-1, with TRBD2 matching over 9 bases. CDR1 and CDR2 from the germline V gene are SQVTM and ANQGSEA. Germline trimming cut 6 bases from V and 6 bases from J; bases unmatched to any gene: 12. This CDR3 has 15 amino acids. In nucleotides, the CDR3 is TGCAGCGTGCCGAGCGCGGGAGGGAGTCGCAATGAGCAGTTCTTC. It encodes CSVPSAGGSRNEQFF.

This clonotype was counted between two and nine times. A much bigger clone sits one base away, suggesting this may be a read error. The rearrangement links TRBV12-3 or TRBV12-4 to TRBJ2-4, with D maybe TRBD1 (5 bases). The end of the DNA aligns better with TRBJ1-2, so the J call may be wrong. This CDR3 is 16 amino acids long. CDR3 coding DNA: TGTGCCAGCAGTCTTACCCCGACAGAAAACTTATATGGCTACACCTTC. This sequence encodes CASSLTPTENLYGYTF.

Ten or more counts support this clonotype. This chain joins TRBV27 and TRBJ2-6, with unresolved D. The V end was cut by 3 bases, the J end by 2 bases, with 8 bases between. CDR3 length: 15 residues. CDR1 MNHEY and CDR2 SMNVEV come from the germline V gene (reference sequence). In nucleotides, the CDR3 is TGTGCCAGCAGTTTTCAGCTCCCTGGGGCCAACGTCCTGACTTTC. It specifies CASSFQLPGANVLTF. The full variable domain, completed using reference TRBV27 and TRBJ2-6, is EAQVTQNPRYLITVTGKKLTVTCSQNMNHEYMSWYRQDPGLGLRQIYYSMNVEVTDKGDVPEGYKVSRKEKRNFPLILESPSPNQTSLYFCASSFQLPGANVLTFGAGSRLTVL.

This rearrangement joins TRBV7-6 to TRBJ2-2; 10 bases are a match to TRBD1. The CDR3 has 15 amino acids. CDR1 and CDR2 from the germline V gene are SGHVS and FNYEAQ. Losses at the gene ends were 4 bases for V and 7 bases for J; bases not matched to a gene: 6. In nucleotides, the CDR3 is TGTGCCAGCAGCTCGGGACAGGGGAGTGTCGGGGAGCTGTTTTTT. It translates to CASSSGQGSVGELFF.

This clonotype was counted a single time. The chain recombines TRBV11-2 with TRBJ2-1, with D perhaps TRBD1 or TRBD2 (5 bases each). Trimming stripped 5 bases from V and 3 bases from J, with 14 bases between. The CDR3 is made up of 15 amino acids. The germline gives CDR1 SGHAT, CDR2 FQNNGV. The CDR3 DNA reads TGTGCCAGCAGCCCATCCCGGGACCACTACAATGAGCAGTTCTTC. Translating it yields CASSPSRDHYNEQFF.

In its sample, this clonotype was seen once. J is TRBJ2-1 and V is TRBV2; the D gene is possibly TRBD2 (6 bases). The CDR3 is made up of 14 amino acids. The germline V and J ends were trimmed by 6 bases and 0 bases, with 9 bases remaining between them. Germline CDR1 SNHLY, CDR2 FYNNEI. The CDR3 DNA follows: TGTGCCAGCAGCCGGGACTTCTCCTACAATGAGCAGTTCTTC. This sequence encodes CASSRDFSYNEQFF.

This clonotype was detected a few times. This chain links TRBV2 with TRBJ2-3, with D hard to call. Germline loops: CDR1 SNHLY, CDR2 FYNNEI. The CDR3 is 13 amino acids. V shed 8 bases and J shed 1 base, with 10 bases lying between them. CDR3 in amino acids: CASGRPGTDTQYF. The CDR3 DNA sequence: TGTGCCAGCGGCAGGCCTGGCACAGATACGCAGTATTTT.

This clonotype was picked up many times. The chain links TRBV4-1 to TRBJ2-7; D gene ambiguous. V lost 0 bases and J 2 bases, leaving 20 bases between the germline ends. Germline V lookup: CDR1 MGHRA, CDR2 YSYEKL. The CDR3 consists of 18 residues. Written as DNA, the CDR3 is TGCGCCAGCAGCCAAGATAGTATAACAGTCATTGGGCCCTACGAGCAGTACTTC. Protein sequence: CASSQDSITVIGPYEQYF.

With regard to this clonotype: A much larger clone lies a single base off, so this may be a read error. This chain uses TRBV27 with TRBJ2-1, with D possibly TRBD2 on 6 matching bases. Matching the DNA end better, TRBJ2-7 makes the J call doubtful. This CDR3 has 16 amino acids. From germline, CDR1 is MNHEY and CDR2 SMNVEV (reference sequence). This chain's CDR3 is CASSLAPGSSYNEQYF. The CDR3 coding sequence is TGTGCCAGCAGCTTGGCCCCCGGGAGCTCCTACAATGAGCAGTACTTC.

Comment on this clonotype: This clone may be a read error of a much larger clone one base away. The chain has TRBV7-2 and TRBJ2-1; TRBD2 agrees at 14 bases. This CDR3 spans 16 amino acids. Per germline, CDR1 SGHTA and CDR2 FQGNSA. The DNA for the CDR3 is TGTGCCGGCAGCTCTCGGACTAGCGGGAGGCGAATCGAGCAGTTCTTC. Translation: CAGSSRTSGRRIEQFF.

This clonotype was picked up a small number of times. CDR3 residues: CASSQVGGGNEQFF. CDR3 in DNA: TGTGCCAGCAGCCAGGTGGGTGGGGGCAATGAGCAGTTCTTC. The rearrangement uses TRBV5-5 and TRBJ2-1; D may be TRBD1 or TRBD2 (5 bases each). This CDR3 is built from 14 residues. CDR1 SGHKS and CDR2 YYEKEE come from the germline V gene (reference sequence). The germline V and J ends were trimmed by 4 bases and 6 bases, with 14 bases remaining between them.

In its sample, this clonotype was seen many times. The chain links TRBV19 to TRBJ2-1, with no clear D. The CDR3 consists of 15 residues. Between the trimmed V and J ends, which lost 1 base and 0 bases, there was a span of 7 bases. Germline V gives CDR1 LNHDA, CDR2 SQIVND (reference sequence). This chain's CDR3 is CASSIVLNSYNEQFF. The CDR3, as DNA: TGTGCCAGTAGTATAGTGCTAAACTCCTACAATGAGCAGTTCTTC. The whole variable domain, remainder taken from reference TRBV19 and TRBJ2-1, is DGGITQSPKYLFRKEGQNVTLSCEQNLNHDAMYWYRQDPGQGLRLIYYSQIVNDFQKGDIAEGYSVSREKKESFPLTVTSAQKNPTAFYLCASSIVLNSYNEQFFGPGTRLTVL.

This chain connects TRBV9 to TRBJ2-3; D is uncertain. Trimming took 2 bases from V and 2 from J, leaving 9 bases between them. CDR3 length equals 14 residues. Germline V CDR1 and CDR2: SGDLS, YYNGEE. As DNA, the CDR3 is TGTGCCAGCAGCGTCGCCGGGTACACAGATACGCAGTATTTT. Its protein is CASSVAGYTDTQYF.

This clonotype was counted at least ten times. The chain recombines TRBV6-2 or TRBV6-3 with TRBJ1-1; no definite D call. Germline V gene data show CDR1 as MNHEY and CDR2 as SVGEGT. The ends were cut back, 3 bases at V and 0 bases at J, with 5 bases in the middle. The CDR3 totals 13 residues. DNA for the CDR3: TGTGCCAGCAGTTATAGGTTGAACACTGAAGCTTTCTTT. Encoded protein: CASSYRLNTEAFF.

At least ten counts were recorded for this clonotype. The genes are TRBV6-2 or TRBV6-3 and TRBJ1-5; possibly TRBD1 for D (5 bases). V was pared by 5 bases and J by 9 bases, with 17 bases between. From germline, CDR1 is MNHEY and CDR2 SVGEGT. There are 14 residues in the CDR3. For the CDR3, the DNA is TGTGCCAGCAGTGCGGACGGGGGGTACGGGCCCCAGCATTTT. Protein sequence: CASSADGGYGPQHF.

A note on this clonotype: A far larger clone is just one base off, so this is likely a read error. The chain couples TRBV9 to TRBJ2-1; D unclear. The CDR3 has 12 residues. Trimming stripped 4 bases from V and 10 bases from J, with 12 bases between. Germline loops: CDR1 SGDLS, CDR2 YYNGEE. The CDR3 spells CASSSFPSEQFF. The CDR3 coding sequence is TGTGCCAGCAGCTCATTTCCCTCCGAGCAGTTCTTC. Filled out from reference TRBV9 and TRBJ2-1, the complete variable domain reads DSGVTQTPKHLITATGQRVTLRCSPRSGDLSVYWYQQSLDQGLQFLIQYYNGEERAKGNILERFSAQQFPDLHSELNLSSLELGDSALYFCASSSFPSEQFFGPGTRLTVL.

CDR3 sequence: CATNVAGAIYNEQFF. DNA of the CDR3: TGTGCCACCAACGTCGCGGGGGCCATATACAATGAGCAGTTCTTC. This chain connects TRBV27 to TRBJ2-1; the D gene is possibly TRBD2 (7 bases). CDR3 length: 15 amino acids. Trimming cost V 10 bases and J 4 bases, with 20 bases left between them. Germline V gene data show CDR1 as MNHEY and CDR2 as SMNVEV (reference sequence).